One sample yielded the 26 T cell receptor beta chains listed below, sequenced in a study of tumor-infiltrating lymphocytes in primary liver carcinoma. The blood RNA (from unsorted whole blood) was obtained, and germline DNA was also extracted. With a constant-region primer, TCR beta cDNA was made from approximately 450 ng of total RNA. Three nested multiplex PCR rounds, a slightly modified ARM-PCR method, built the TCR beta libraries. It was with TRBV1-TRBV30 forward primers and a C-beta reverse primer that the first two PCR rounds were run, at 10 cycles each. MiXCR, run by TCRdb on the multiplex PCR reads, gives a single entry per CDR3 protein. This sample has 300,000 to 400,000 distinct CDR3 sequences; about 61% occur once, and the top ten carry roughly 6.5%. The sequencing input was peripheral blood. The receptors were gathered from a man in his forties or fifties with primary liver carcinoma and hepatitis B virus infection.

Details on this clonotype: Since a much larger clone is just one base distant, this may be a read error. V is TRBV6-5 and J is TRBJ1-2, with D perhaps matching TRBD1 (5 bases). V was clipped by 8 bases and J by 2 bases, with 12 bases between them. The CDR3 runs to 13 residues. From germline, CDR1 is MNHEY and CDR2 SVGAGI. CDR3 DNA: TGTGCCAGCGGACATGGTCTCAACTATGGCTACACCTTC. It yields the protein CASGHGLNYGYTF.

Regarding this clonotype: In this CDR3 the conserved last residue, phenylalanine or tryptophan, is missing, so a read error is likely. CDR3 DNA: TGTGCCAGCAGTGAACGGCAGGGTGGCTATCAGCACCAGCATTCT. Translating gives CASSERQGGYQHQHS. This chain links TRBV6-1 with TRBJ1-5, with D maybe TRBD1 (5 bases). Germline V gene data show CDR1 as MNHNS and CDR2 as SASEGT. This CDR3 spans 15 amino acids.

This clonotype showed up many times. The V gene is TRBV11-1, the J gene TRBJ2-1; TRBD1 agrees at 8 bases. CDR1 and CDR2 from the germline V gene are SGHAT and FQDESV (reference sequence). V dropped 1 base and J dropped 4; count of bases not matched to a gene: 3. The CDR3 has 15 residues. CDR3 sequence reads: CASSLVGQGYNEQFF. Written as DNA, the CDR3 is TGTGCCAGCAGCTTAGTCGGACAGGGATACAATGAGCAGTTCTTC. Based on the CDR3 plus reference TRBV11-1 and TRBJ2-1, the full variable domain is EAEVAQSPRYKITEKSQAVAFWCDPISGHATLYWYRQILGQGPELLVQFQDESVVDDSQLPKDRFSAERLKGVDSTLKIQPAELGDSAMYLCASSLVGQGYNEQFFGPGTRLTVL.

This clonotype was seen a single time. V is TRBV4-2 and J is TRBJ2-7; maybe TRBD2 (5 bases). V was cut by 1 base and J by 12 bases, with 16 bases left in between. The germline CDR1 and CDR2 sequences are LGHNA and YNFKEQ. The CDR3 consists of 13 residues. The CDR3 protein is CASSQGLARRLYF. The CDR3 coding sequence is TGTGCCAGCAGCCAAGGTCTAGCTAGGAGATTGTACTTC.

Remarks on this clonotype: At one of its ends the junction is not consistent with the germline gene, which may arise from a read error. CDR3 protein: CASSLAGVVENIQYF. The DNA for the CDR3 is TGTGCCAGCAGCTTAGCGGGAGTTGTAGAAAACATTCAATACTTC. The V call is TRBV12-3 or TRBV12-4, the J call TRBJ2-4; 9 bases map to TRBD2. This CDR3 has 15 residues.

Notes on this clonotype: A read error may explain this, as a much larger clone is one base away. CDR3 loop: CASSQQGLENIRYF. CDR3 bases: TGCGCCAGCAGCCAACAGGGCCTCGAAAACATTCGGTACTTC. The chain is built from TRBV4-1 and TRBJ2-4; tentatively, D is TRBD1 (5 bases). In germline, CDR1 is MGHRA, CDR2 YSYEKL. This CDR3 contains 14 residues.

Concerning this clonotype itself: Given a much more abundant clone one base away, this may be a read error. The rearrangement joins TRBV10-2 to TRBJ2-7; 11 positions match TRBD2. Germline assignment: CDR1 WSHSY and CDR2 SAAADI. There are 16 residues in the CDR3. Trimming cost V 7 bases and J 7 bases; bases outside gene matches: 15. CDR3: CASTKRLLAGADEQYF. The CDR3 nucleotides are TGCGCCAGCACCAAGAGGCTACTAGCGGGAGCGGATGAGCAGTACTTC.

This chain joins TRBV30 and TRBJ2-1; either TRBD1 or TRBD2 may supply D (5 bases each). The CDR3 covers 13 residues. With 2 bases removed from V and 10 bases from J, the gap between germline ends came to 15 bases. From germline, CDR1 is GTSNPN and CDR2 SVGIG (reference sequence). The CDR3: CAWSPLFEGEQFF. The CDR3 DNA is TGTGCCTGGAGTCCCTTGTTCGAGGGGGAGCAGTTCTTC.

The J gene is TRBJ2-1, the V gene TRBV11-2; 8 bases agree with TRBD2. The CDR3 has 16 residues. Trimming removed 11 bases from V and 5 bases from J; junction bases left unmatched: 17. The germline CDR1 and CDR2 sequences are SGHAT and FQNNGV. The CDR3 is CAGSSIWTSTNNEQFF. CDR3 nucleotides: TGTGCCGGTAGTTCGATCTGGACTAGCACTAACAATGAGCAGTTCTTC. The entire variable domain, with the rest obtained from reference TRBV11-2 and TRBJ2-1, is as follows: EAGVAQSPRYKIIEKRQSVAFWCNPISGHATLYWYQQILGQGPKLLIQFQNNGVVDDSQLPKDRFSAERLKGVDSTLKIQPAKLEDSAVYLCAGSSIWTSTNNEQFFGPGTRLTVL.

A single count supports this clonotype. Given a much more abundant clone one base away, this may be a read error. The chain links TRBV6-1 to TRBJ1-1; 7 nucleotides match TRBD1. This CDR3 comprises 13 residues. Per germline, CDR1 MNHNS and CDR2 SASEGT. The CDR3 nucleotides are TGTGCCAGCAGAGACAGGGTTAACACTGAAGCTCTCTTT. Encoded protein: CASRDRVNTEALF.

The chain couples TRBV5-4 to TRBJ2-7; D possibly corresponds to TRBD1 (5 bases). V lost 3 bases, J lost 9 bases, and 16 bases lay in between. The CDR3 spans 13 residues. Germline CDR1 and CDR2: SGHNT and YYREEE (reference sequence). The CDR3 DNA follows: TGTGCCAGCAGCTACCAGGGCTTCCGCGGGCAGTACTTC. It encodes CASSYQGFRGQYF.

As regards this clonotype: One base away lies a much larger clone, so this may be a sequencing read error. In this CDR3 the conserved last residue, phenylalanine or tryptophan, is missing, so a read error is likely. The chain uses TRBV6-6 and TRBJ2-7; the match to TRBD1 covers 9 bases. Germline V CDR1 and CDR2: MNHNY, SVGAGI (reference sequence). V was clipped by 7 bases and J by 2 bases; unmatched bases: 6. The CDR3 consists of 14 residues. CDR3 sequence: CASTQGQGPYEQYI. In DNA, the CDR3 is TGTGCCAGCACCCAAGGACAGGGGCCCTACGAGCAGTACATC.

The V gene is TRBV5-1, the J gene TRBJ2-1; D is perhaps TRBD2 (7 bases). This CDR3 is 15 amino acids long. Looked up from germline, CDR1 is SGHRS and CDR2 is YFSETQ. V shed 0 bases and J shed 6 bases, with 13 bases lying between them. CDR3 sequence: CASSLAAGAGNEQFF. As DNA, the CDR3 is TGCGCCAGCAGCTTGGCTGCGGGGGCAGGCAATGAGCAGTTCTTC.

The V gene is TRBV10-3, the J gene TRBJ2-7; a possible D gene is TRBD2 (6 bases). Germline assignment: CDR1 ENHRY and CDR2 SYGVKD. Trimming stripped 1 base from V and 5 bases from J, with 12 bases between. CDR3 length equals 14 residues. The CDR3 nucleotides read TGTGCCATCAGTGAGTTGGCTAGCGTTAACGAGCAGTACTTC. It encodes CAISELASVNEQYF.

The rearrangement joins TRBV5-1 to TRBJ2-1; no definite D call. Germline V lookup: CDR1 SGHRS, CDR2 YFSETQ. Trimming took 4 bases from V and 7 from J, leaving 15 bases between them. The length of the CDR3 is 14 residues. Here the CDR3 reads CASSPEKGTNEQFF. The CDR3 coding sequence is TGCGCCAGCAGCCCGGAAAAGGGCACTAATGAGCAGTTCTTC.

Note on this clonotype: It may be a read error: a sequence one base away is much more abundant. The DNA of the CDR3 is TGTGCCATCAGTGAGGATCAGCACCAGCATTTT. Encoded protein: CAISEDQHQHF. The rearrangement joins TRBV10-3 to TRBJ1-5; no reliable D call. The CDR3 has 11 residues. CDR1 ENHRY and CDR2 SYGVKD come from the germline V gene.

As DNA, the CDR3 is TGTGCCAGTAGTCTCCACAGGGAAAATCAGCCCCAGCATTTT. As protein: CASSLHRENQPQHF. The genes are TRBV19 and TRBJ1-5, with D perhaps matching TRBD1 (6 bases). The CDR3 consists of 14 residues. V was shortened by 5 bases and J by 4 bases, with 12 bases between the two germline ends. Looked up from germline, CDR1 is LNHDA and CDR2 is SQIVND (reference sequence).

V usage is TRBV28 and J usage is TRBJ1-1; weak D call: TRBD1 (5 bases). Germline loops: CDR1 MDHEN, CDR2 SYDVKM. Deletions cut 6 bases from V and 5 bases from J, with 13 bases between. This CDR3 has 13 amino acids. The CDR3 is CASRPSGRTEAFF. As DNA, the CDR3 is TGTGCCAGCAGACCCTCAGGGAGGACTGAAGCTTTCTTT.

V gene TRBV11-2 combines with J gene TRBJ2-1; D might be TRBD2 (6 bases). This CDR3 spans 13 amino acids. Trimming cost V 5 bases and J 5 bases, with 10 bases left between them. Germline V gives CDR1 SGHAT, CDR2 FQNNGV. CDR3 in amino acids: CASSLTRDNEQFF. DNA of the CDR3: TGTGCCAGCAGCCTGACTAGAGACAATGAGCAGTTCTTC.

In this sample, this clonotype turned up once. Because it lacks the conserved phenylalanine or tryptophan at the end, this CDR3 is likely a read error. The chain has TRBV11-2 and TRBJ2-1; possible D gene TRBD1, 6 bases. The germline gives CDR1 SGHAT, CDR2 FQNNGV. The length of the CDR3 is 14 residues. CDR3 DNA sequence: TGTGCCAGCAGCGCTAGGGGGAATTACAATGAACAGTTCTCC. Translation: CASSARGNYNEQFS.

V and J are TRBV11-2 and TRBJ2-5; the D gene is possibly TRBD2 (5 bases). Germline-derived CDR1 and CDR2 are SGHAT and FQNNGV. The CDR3 contains 13 residues. CDR3 in DNA: TGTATCAGCAGTTTCCAACGGGGAGAGACCCAGTACTTC. Its protein is CISSFQRGETQYF.

On this clonotype: The junction differs from germline at one of its ends, possibly a read error. The rearrangement links TRBV25-1 to TRBJ1-6, with D perhaps TRBD1 (5 bases). The germline V gene encodes CDR1 MGHDK and CDR2 SYGVNS. The CDR3 covers 13 residues. CDR3 nucleotides: TGTGGCAGCACTGAATCTAGGGGTTCACCCCTCCACTTT. It yields the protein CGSTESRGSPLHF.

The rearrangement links TRBV4-2 to TRBJ2-5, with D uncertain. V was clipped by 0 bases and J by 7 bases, with 15 bases between them. This CDR3 spans 15 amino acids. The V gene's germline CDR1 is LGHNA and CDR2 YNFKEQ. CDR3 sequence: CASSQDQSISRTQYF. The CDR3 nucleotides read TGTGCCAGCAGCCAAGATCAGTCCATTAGCAGGACCCAGTACTTC.

The rearrangement joins TRBV5-6 to TRBJ2-5; TRBD1 might be the D (5 bases). The germline CDR1 and CDR2 sequences are SGHDT and YYEEEE. The V end was cut by 2 bases, the J end by 5 bases, with 10 bases between. The CDR3 sequence is 13 residues long. For the CDR3, the DNA is TGTGCCAGCAGCTTAGCAGGGCCGGAGACCCAGTACTTC. Translated, it gives CASSLAGPETQYF. The complete variable domain, with remaining parts taken from reference TRBV5-6 and TRBJ2-5, reads DAGVTQSPTHLIKTRGQQVTLRCSPKSGHDTVSWYQQALGQGPQFIFQYYEEEERQRGNFPDRFSGHQFPNYSSELNVNALLLGDSALYLCASSLAGPETQYFGPGTRLLVL.

A remark on this clonotype: Being one base from a much bigger clone, this may be a read error. The CDR3 here is CTSSHLASYEQFF. The CDR3 DNA follows: TGTACCAGCAGCCATCTAGCGTCGTATGAGCAGTTCTTC. V is TRBV6-6 and J is TRBJ2-1; D is possibly TRBD2 (6 bases). This CDR3 has 13 amino acids. Germline CDR1 reads MNHNY; CDR2 reads SVGAGI (reference sequence).

Details on this clonotype: A much larger clone lies a single base off, so this may be a read error. The chain joins TRBV4-2 to TRBJ2-1; D not resolved. CDR1 and CDR2 (germline): LGHNA, YNFKEQ. The CDR3 contains 15 residues. Trimming left V 2 bases short and J 6 bases short, with 14 bases between. The CDR3 protein is CASSQNPSFGNEQFF. The CDR3 nucleotides read TGTGCCAGCAGCCAAAATCCTTCCTTCGGCAATGAGCAGTTCTTC.